The 19 T cell receptor beta chains reported below all come from one sample, sequenced in a study of blood T cell repertoires in COVID-19. Libraries were prepared by immunoSEQ multiplex PCR; TCRdb keeps only in-frame clonotypes and omits some of them. The sample contains roughly 280,000 clones, about 90% of which appear only once. The specimen was peripheral blood. These receptors were taken from a woman in her forties or fifties who had recovered from COVID-19.

The V and J genes are TRBV6-6 and TRBJ1-1, with D perhaps matching TRBD1 (6 bases). Germline V gene sequence: CDR1 MNHNY, CDR2 SVGAGI (reference sequence). The CDR3 is made up of 13 amino acids. V dropped 5 bases and J dropped 4 bases, with 11 bases sitting between them. Here the CDR3 DNA reads TGTGCCAGCAGTGGGGACACCCTCACTGAAGCTTTCTTT. Protein sequence: CASSGDTLTEAFF.

This rearrangement joins TRBV7-2 to TRBJ2-7; 9 bases line up with TRBD1. Germline V CDR1 and CDR2: SGHTA, FQGNSA. With 4 bases clipped from V and 3 bases from J, the junction kept 7 bases outside the gene matches. This CDR3 is 15 amino acids long. In DNA form, the CDR3 reads TGTGCCAGCAGCTGGCCGGGACAGGGTATCTACGAGCAGTACTTC. Its translation: CASSWPGQGIYEQYF.

The CDR3: CASLVLDTQYF. CDR3 sequence (DNA): TGTGCCAGCCTCGTTTTGGATACGCAGTATTTT. V is TRBV21-1 and J is TRBJ2-3; the D segment call TRBD2 is taken from the table without a DNA check. TRBV21-1 is recorded as a pseudogene. The length of the CDR3 is 11 residues.

This clone appeared a single time. The V call is TRBV6-5, the J call TRBJ1-4, with D unclear. Per germline, CDR1 MNHEY and CDR2 SVGAGI. Between the trimmed V and J ends, which lost 7 bases and 10 bases, there was a span of 13 bases. The length of the CDR3 is 12 residues. DNA for the CDR3: TGTGCCAGCAAGGAGGGAGAAGGAAAACTGTTTTTT. Translation gives CASKEGEGKLFF.

The chain couples TRBV6-1 to TRBJ1-4, with D possibly TRBD1 on 6 matching bases. The CDR3 sequence is 15 residues long. The V end was cut by 3 bases, the J end by 4 bases, with 12 bases between. Germline V gene sequence: CDR1 MNHNS, CDR2 SASEGT. DNA of the CDR3: TGTGCCAGCAGTGATTACAGGGAATATAATGAAAAACTGTTTTTT. Its protein is CASSDYREYNEKLFF.

This clone was observed a single time. CDR3 coding DNA: TGTGCCAGCAGTTTATGGGACAGGGAGGACGGTGGCTACACCTTC. Protein: CASSLWDREDGGYTF. The genes are TRBV28 and TRBJ1-2, with 8 bases matching TRBD1. Germline V gene sequence: CDR1 MDHEN, CDR2 SYDVKM. V lost 0 bases and J lost 7; bases outside the gene matches: 7. This CDR3 is 15 amino acids long.

The chain recombines TRBV7-8 with TRBJ1-2; maybe TRBD1 (6 bases). This CDR3 is built from 13 residues. In germline, CDR1 is SGHVS, CDR2 FQNEAQ. Trimming stripped 5 bases from V and 9 bases from J, with 16 bases between. DNA of the CDR3: TGTGCCAGCAGCATCTCCTACAGGGATCGCTACACCTTC. This encodes CASSISYRDRYTF. Variable domain in full (rest from reference TRBV7-8 and TRBJ1-2): GAGVSQSPRYKVAKRGQDVALRCDPISGHVSLFWYQQALGQGPEFLTYFQNEAQLDKSGLPSDRFFAERPEGSVSTLKIQRTQQEDSAVYLCASSISYRDRYTFGSGTRLTVV.

The rearrangement links TRBV5-8 to TRBJ1-1, with D perhaps matching TRBD1 (6 bases). This CDR3 spans 13 amino acids. The ends were cut back, 3 bases at V and 9 bases at J, with 15 bases in the middle. Germline V gene data show CDR1 as SGHTS and CDR2 as YDEGEE. CDR3 DNA sequence: TGTGCCAGCAGCTCCACAGGGTCGAGAAAAGCTTTCTTT. Protein product: CASSSTGSRKAFF.

This chain joins TRBV7-2 and TRBJ2-1; 9 bases align to TRBD1. In germline, CDR1 is SGHTA, CDR2 FQGNSA. With V trimmed by 5 bases and J by 8 bases, 7 bases remained unmatched. The CDR3 sequence is 14 residues long. Here the CDR3 DNA reads TGTGCCAGCAGCCTAGGACAGGGGATCGATGAGCAGTTCTTC. Amino acids: CASSLGQGIDEQFF. Complete variable domain (other parts from reference TRBV7-2 and TRBJ2-1): GAGVSQSPSNKVTEKGKDVELRCDPISGHTALYWYRQSLGQGLEFLIYFQGNSAPDKSGLPSDRFSAERTGGSVSTLTIQRTQQEDSAVYLCASSLGQGIDEQFFGPGTRLTVL.

The chain carries TRBV7-9 and TRBJ1-4; D is unclear. Germline CDR1 reads SEHNR; CDR2 reads FQNEAQ (reference sequence). This CDR3 spans 15 amino acids. V was shortened by 4 bases and J by 5 bases, with 14 bases between the two germline ends. This CDR3 reads CASSSRREVNEKLFF. As DNA, the CDR3 is TGTGCCAGCAGCTCCCGACGGGAGGTAAATGAAAAACTGTTTTTT.

This chain links TRBV3-1 (or the pseudogene TRBV3-2) with TRBJ2-3; TRBD2 aligns across 12 bases. The CDR3 is made up of 15 amino acids. Germline CDR1 is LGHDT and CDR2 is YNNKEL (reference sequence). The V segment lost 4 bases and the J segment 10 bases; nucleotides outside the gene matches: 9. CDR3 nucleotides: TGTGCCAGCAGCCGGACTAGCGGGATTTTTAGGTCGCAGTATTTT. As protein: CASSRTSGIFRSQYF.

The chain carries TRBV4-1 and TRBJ1-3; 9 bases are a match to TRBD1. CDR3 length: 16 amino acids. Germline V gene data show CDR1 as MGHRA and CDR2 as YSYEKL. V lost 2 bases to trimming and J lost 8 bases; unmatched junction nucleotides: 10. In DNA form, the CDR3 reads TGCGCCAGCAGCCAACCCCGGACAGGGGTCTTCCACACCATATATTTT. Encoded protein: CASSQPRTGVFHTIYF.

V is TRBV6-2 or TRBV6-3 and J is TRBJ2-7, with 8 nucleotides matching TRBD2. The germline V gene has CDR1 MNHEY and CDR2 SVGEGT. V trimming: 5 bases; J trimming: 9 bases; junction bases outside the gene matches: 3. The CDR3 spans 11 residues. CDR3 residues: CASSPGLGQYF. CDR3 DNA sequence: TGTGCCAGCAGTCCGGGACTAGGGCAGTACTTC.

The rearrangement uses TRBV5-1 and TRBJ1-2; a weak D match, TRBD1 (6 bases). The CDR3 is 13 amino acids. Germline CDR1 and CDR2: SGHRS and YFSETQ. V gave up 4 bases and J gave up 4 bases, with 11 bases separating them. The CDR3 reads CASSGQPIYGYTF. The CDR3 nucleotides are TGCGCCAGCAGCGGACAGCCAATCTATGGCTACACCTTC.

V is TRBV9 and J is TRBJ1-4; D is ambiguous. Germline loops: CDR1 SGDLS, CDR2 YYNGEE. The CDR3 has 13 amino acids. Trimming pared 4 bases from V and 15 bases from J, leaving 19 bases between. The CDR3 loop reads CASSPRLEARLFF. CDR3 sequence (DNA): TGTGCCAGCAGCCCCCGATTGGAGGCTCGATTGTTTTTT.

The rearrangement uses TRBV5-1 and TRBJ2-2; D unclear. Trimming left V 1 base short and J 6 bases short, with 16 bases between. Germline loops: CDR1 SGHRS, CDR2 YFSETQ. This CDR3 spans 16 amino acids. The CDR3 DNA reads TGCGCCAGCAGCTTGCAAGAGGTTGGAGTCGCCGGGGAGCTGTTTTTT. Protein sequence: CASSLQEVGVAGELFF.

This chain uses TRBV12-3 or TRBV12-4 with TRBJ2-7; TRBD2 agrees at 10 bases. There are 12 residues in the CDR3. With V trimmed by 6 bases and J by 7 bases, 3 bases remained unmatched. The CDR3 reads CASSLLAGEQYF. The CDR3 DNA is TGTGCCAGCAGCCTACTAGCGGGGGAGCAGTACTTC.

The chain recombines TRBV5-4 with TRBJ1-4, with 8 bases that match TRBD1. The CDR3 is 15 residues long. CDR1 and CDR2 (germline): SGHNT, YYREEE (reference sequence). V gave up 3 bases and J gave up 5 bases; unmatched junction bases: 6. CDR3 sequence: CASSSRQGQNEKLFF. CDR3 in DNA: TGTGCCAGCAGCTCAAGACAGGGGCAGAATGAAAAACTGTTTTTT.

V and J are TRBV19 and TRBJ2-2; TRBD1 agrees at 8 bases. Germline values: CDR1 LNHDA, CDR2 SQIVND (reference sequence). Losses at the gene ends were 4 bases for V and 10 bases for J; bases not matched to a gene: 11. The CDR3 consists of 15 residues. The CDR3 sequence: CASSSPGQGAKELFF. CDR3 in DNA: TGTGCCAGTAGTAGCCCGGGGCAGGGGGCAAAGGAGCTGTTTTTT.